The clone carrying this T cell receptor (beta chain) came up a few times. The assay was immunoSEQ multiplex PCR, and TCRdb's table has in-frame clones only and misses some. Among some 700,000 clones listed, roughly 85% were seen once. The data belong to a study of shared T cell receptors in the human thymus. The CDR3 extends over 19 amino acids. Trimming left V 0 bases short and J 0 bases short, with 21 bases between. The germline V gene has CDR1 GTSNPN and CDR2 SVGIG (reference sequence). These data also formed part of another study, on human thymus T cells. Turning to that study: Donation was from healthy Finnish infants who were having corrective surgery that addressed congenital heart defects. Resected material from corrective heart surgery provided the thymus tissue analysed. Related work found strong thymic repertoire overlap between unrelated individuals.

The sequenced sample consisted of thymocytes. This clonotype was obtained from a girl under three years old with a congenital heart defect. The genes are TRBV30 and TRBJ2-4; D ambiguous. The DNA for the CDR3 is TGTGCCTGGAGTGTACGTCCTAAGGTGGGCAGAATAGCCAAAAACATTCAGTACTTC. Translated, it gives CAWSVRPKVGRIAKNIQYF.